These T cell receptor beta chains were read from a single sample in a study of T-cell memory formation after mild COVID-19. Each CDR3 protein is one row after TCRdb ran MiXCR on the 5' RACE reads. The sample holds roughly 35,000 distinct CDR3 sequences, roughly 21% seen once. Sequencing input: PBMCs or a T cell subset sorted from them (not recorded which). The receptors originated from an adult who had mild COVID-19 (a few samples of this study predate the infection). Cell type and time point are not known. Each CDR3 is given with its conserved first and last residue. A D gene is named only where the DNA matches it firmly. The size field is filled for only some rows; it gives once, few, many or a size class.

J	size	V	D	CDR3	DNA
TRBJ2-1	many	TRBV4-2	.	CASSQSLGRSSYNEQFF	TGTGCCAGCAGCCAATCTCTGGGGAGGAGCTCCTACAATGAGCAGTTCTTC
TRBJ2-2	many	TRBV12-3/TRBV12-4	.	CASDGGELFF	TGTGCCAGCGATGGCGGGGAGCTGTTTTTT
TRBJ2-1	.	TRBV9	.	CASSVVDDNEQFF	TGTGCCAGCAGCGTAGTTGACGACAATGAGCAGTTCTTC
TRBJ1-2	many	TRBV12-3/TRBV12-4	.	CASSPDSNYGYTF	TGTGCCAGCAGCCCGGACAGTAACTATGGCTACACCTTC
TRBJ2-3	.	TRBV7-2	.	CASSPMGSQDTQYF	TGTGCCAGCAGCCCGATGGGATCGCAAGATACGCAGTATTTT
TRBJ2-3	many	TRBV15	.	CATSRGDTRTDTQYF	TGTGCCACCAGCAGGGGCGACACCCGCACAGATACGCAGTATTTT
TRBJ2-1	many	TRBV12-3/TRBV12-4	.	CASTRGFEQFF	TGTGCCAGCACTCGGGGCTTTGAGCAGTTCTTC
TRBJ2-7	many	TRBV6-2/TRBV6-3	.	CASSPAGFGAYEQYF	TGTGCCAGCAGTCCGGCAGGGTTCGGCGCCTACGAGCAGTACTTC
TRBJ1-1	many	TRBV5-1	.	CASSLQGGTEAFF	TGCGCCAGCAGCTTACAGGGCGGAACTGAAGCTTTCTTT
TRBJ1-2	many	TRBV10-3	TRBD1	CAISESVTGNGYTF	TGTGCCATCAGTGAGTCCGTGACAGGGAACGGCTACACCTTC
TRBJ1-5	.	TRBV4-1	.	CASSQEPRATQPQHF	TGCGCCAGCAGCCAAGAACCCAGGGCAACCCAGCCCCAGCATTTT
TRBJ1-4	many	TRBV18	.	CASSPRTATGGKLFF	TGTGCCAGCTCACCAAGGACAGCTACCGGGGGAAAACTGTTTTTT
TRBJ1-1	many	TRBV12-3/TRBV12-4	TRBD1	CASHRGLNTEAFF	TGTGCCAGCCACAGGGGGCTGAACACTGAAGCTTTCTTT
TRBJ2-5	.	TRBV7-2	.	CASSLAPSLYF	TGTGCCAGCAGCTTAGCTCCATCGCTTTACTTC
TRBJ1-1	many	TRBV6-1	.	CASRNDRGSEAFF	TGTGCCAGCAGAAACGATCGGGGGTCTGAAGCTTTCTTT
TRBJ2-1	many	TRBV15	TRBD2	CATTTGGFSYNEQFF	TGTGCCACGACTACGGGGGGTTTCTCCTACAATGAGCAGTTCTTC